This TCR beta chain emerged from a study of T cell changes during pregnancy in multiple sclerosis. The assay was immunoSEQ multiplex PCR, and TCRdb's table has in-frame clones only and misses some. The table includes around 56,000 clones, approximately 94% detected once. This CDR3 is built from 18 residues. The ends lost 2 bases at V and 4 bases at J; junction bases unmatched: 12. Germline values: CDR1 LNHDA, CDR2 SQIVND (reference sequence). J is TRBJ2-7 and V is TRBV19; 12 nucleotides align to TRBD2. This clonotype was sampled from a female donor with multiple sclerosis, enrolled in a pregnancy study. The specimen comprised CD8+ T cells from peripheral blood mononuclear cells, sampled after pregnancy. The CDR3 spells CASSITHGLAGILYEQYF. CDR3 in DNA: TGTGCCAGTAGTATAACCCACGGACTAGCGGGAATCTTATACGAGCAGTACTTC.